This T cell receptor (beta chain) emerged from a study of beta chain features in type 1 diabetes. About the research overall: Comparable age, gender and cell yields were observed in patients relative to healthy donors. Study-level points and caveats: Insertions at VDJ junctions were less frequent in type 1 diabetes patients. These patients also deleted more nucleotides at the same junctions. For TCRB rearrangement, an influence of HLA type remained unresolved here. TCRB CDR3s from Type 1 diabetes patients were moderately but significantly shorter in all four CD4+ subsets.

On this clone itself: Its antigen is still unknown.

The study reverse transcribed the entire isolated RNA, so it sequenced expressed TCRB transcripts. Only in-frame clones appear in the TCRdb table, and some are missing; sequencing was by immunoSEQ multiplex PCR. The sample yields approximately 270,000 clones, roughly an eighth seen once. This CDR3 has 15 amino acids. Trimming removed 5 bases from V and 5 bases from J; junction bases left unmatched: 9. Germline assignment: CDR1 SGHAT and CDR2 FQNNGV. The chain is built from TRBV11-2 and TRBJ1-2; 9 bases fit TRBD1. This TCR derives from a man aged 30 to 39 with type 1 diabetes. Sequencing was done on a sample of naive CD4+ T cells from blood. CDR3 in amino acids: CASSRAGTGQYGYTF. In nucleotides, the CDR3 is TGTGCCAGCAGCAGGGCCGGGACAGGGCAATATGGCTACACCTTC.